This T cell receptor beta chain was identified during a study of T cell responses to AZD1222 COVID-19 vaccine. This clone occurred once. Its specificity is not known. Measured with immunoSEQ multiplex PCR; TCRdb has only the in-frame clones, and not every one. Of about 100,000 clones detected, 87% appear once; the ten largest clones hold over 4%. Study-wide results and limits: The donor group comprised mostly white British people and more females; the analysis possibly underestimated clonal diversity. Mapped onto spike, vaccine-associated CD4 TCRs spanned it and were dominant at 160-218 and 743-854. The repertoires were collected only after the peak T cell response. Just a handful of people given AZD1222 tested seropositive at baseline.

The CDR3 spans 17 residues. Germline CDR1 GTSNPN, CDR2 SVGIG (reference sequence). The V segment lost 0 bases and the J segment 3 bases; nucleotides outside the gene matches: 8. The TCR comes from an adult in good health. Sequenced material: peripheral blood, taken on day 0 of MenACWY control vaccination. The rearrangement links TRBV30 to TRBJ2-1; TRBD1 matches 10 bases. CDR3 in DNA: TGTGCCTGGAGTGTATCTTACGGGACAGGGGTCTACAATGAGCAGTTCTTC. This translates into CAWSVSYGTGVYNEQFF.